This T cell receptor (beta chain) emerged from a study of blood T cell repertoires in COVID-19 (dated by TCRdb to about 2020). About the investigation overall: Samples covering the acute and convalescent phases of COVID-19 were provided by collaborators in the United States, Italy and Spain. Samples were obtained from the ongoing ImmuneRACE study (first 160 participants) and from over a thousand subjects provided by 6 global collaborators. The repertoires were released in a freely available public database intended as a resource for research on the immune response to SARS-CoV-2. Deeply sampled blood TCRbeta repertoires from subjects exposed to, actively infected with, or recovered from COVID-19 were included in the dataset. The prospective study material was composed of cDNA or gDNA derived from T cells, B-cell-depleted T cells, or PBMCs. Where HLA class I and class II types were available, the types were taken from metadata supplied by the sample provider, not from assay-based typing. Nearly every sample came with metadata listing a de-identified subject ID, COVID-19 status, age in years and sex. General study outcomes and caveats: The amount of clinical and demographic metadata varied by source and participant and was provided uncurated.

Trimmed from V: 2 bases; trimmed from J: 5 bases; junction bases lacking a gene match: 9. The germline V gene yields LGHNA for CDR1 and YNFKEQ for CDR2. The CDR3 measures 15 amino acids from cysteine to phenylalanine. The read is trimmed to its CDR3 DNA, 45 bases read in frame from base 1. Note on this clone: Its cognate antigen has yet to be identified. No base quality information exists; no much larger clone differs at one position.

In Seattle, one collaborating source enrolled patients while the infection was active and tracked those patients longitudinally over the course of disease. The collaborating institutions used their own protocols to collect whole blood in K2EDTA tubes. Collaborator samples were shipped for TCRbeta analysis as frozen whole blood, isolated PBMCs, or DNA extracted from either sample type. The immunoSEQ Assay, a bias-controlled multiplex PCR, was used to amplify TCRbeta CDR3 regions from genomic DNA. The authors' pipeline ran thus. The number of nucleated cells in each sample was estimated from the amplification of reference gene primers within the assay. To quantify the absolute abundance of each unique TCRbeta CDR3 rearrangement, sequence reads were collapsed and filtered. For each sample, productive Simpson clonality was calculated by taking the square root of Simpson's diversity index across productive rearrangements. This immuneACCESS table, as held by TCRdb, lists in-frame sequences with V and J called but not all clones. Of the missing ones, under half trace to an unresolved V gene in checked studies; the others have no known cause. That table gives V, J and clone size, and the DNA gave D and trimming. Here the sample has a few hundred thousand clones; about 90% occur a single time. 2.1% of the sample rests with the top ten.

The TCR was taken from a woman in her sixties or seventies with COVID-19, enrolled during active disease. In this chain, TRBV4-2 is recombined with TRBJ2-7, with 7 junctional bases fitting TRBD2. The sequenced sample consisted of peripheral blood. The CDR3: CASSQSPLAGHEQYF. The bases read TGTGCCAGCAGCCAATCCCCCTTAGCGGGTCACGAGCAGTACTTC.